This T cell receptor (beta chain) was found in a study of shared clonotypes between healthy human individuals. For the study at large: The composition of the donors was a couple of women and a few men aged 18 to 49. Findings and caveats of the study: Exclusively blood specimens were collected; tissue repertoires likely differ.

This CDR3 is built from 15 residues. The V gene's germline CDR1 is SGHRS and CDR2 YFSETQ. V was pared by 7 bases and J by 3 bases, with 11 bases of the junction left unmatched. The repertoire was sequenced with immunoSEQ multiplex PCR; TCRdb's copy has only in-frame clones and lacks some. The data contain about 1 million clones, around 82% of them singletons. About this clone itself: Its antigen is undetermined.

The sample was memory CD4+ T cells from PBMCs. Subset of the sample: CD45RA-negative fraction. The sequence derives from a man aged 18 to 30 in good health. Some clones in this sample may be carry-over from other donors' samples. V gene TRBV5-1 combines with J gene TRBJ2-7, with 9 nucleotides matching TRBD2. The CDR3, as DNA: TGCGCCAGCCGGAATAGCGGGGGCTCCAACTACGAGCAGTACTTC. It yields the protein CASRNSGGSNYEQYF.